This is a list of T cell receptor beta chains from one sample in a study of human T cells and chemical hapten exposure. From the RACE reads, TCRdb called clonotypes with MiXCR, one entry per CDR3 protein. This table holds 87,000 or so distinct CDR3 sequences, roughly 8.8% found once. Here the sequenced sample was whole blood, taken in connection with sensitization to the hapten diphenylcyclopropenone (DPC). These receptors were taken from a woman between 40 and 55 years old with alopecia areata. Some clones in this sample may be carry-over from other donors' samples. The CDR3 runs from the conserved cysteine through the conserved F or W. The D gene is left open where the match is weak. Size tells how often a clone was seen (once, few, many) or the class of an expanded clone, and some rows leave it out.

J gene	V gene	clone size	D gene	CDR3 protein	CDR3 DNA
TRBJ1-2	TRBV7-3	many	TRBD1	CASSSGTGDYGYTF	TGTGCCAGCAGCTCAGGGACAGGGGACTATGGCTACACCTTC
TRBJ2-3	TRBV5-1	NA	TRBD1	CASSRGQGDTDTQYF	TGCGCCAGCAGCAGAGGACAGGGGGACACAGATACGCAGTATTTT
TRBJ1-3	TRBV2	NA	NA	CASSEVPGVVGNTIYF	TGTGCCAGCAGTGAAGTTCCCGGGGTGGTAGGAAACACCATATATTTT
TRBJ1-5	TRBV20-1	few	TRBD1	CSASNTGGLNQPQHF	TGCAGTGCTTCAAATACAGGGGGCCTCAATCAGCCCCAGCATTTT
TRBJ1-5	TRBV20-1	many	TRBD1	CSARAAGGAGQPQHF	TGCAGTGCTAGAGCGGCAGGGGGCGCGGGCCAGCCCCAGCATTTT
TRBJ2-3	TRBV30	NA	NA	CACKRGASTDTQYF	TGTGCCTGCAAAAGGGGGGCTAGCACAGATACGCAGTATTTT
TRBJ2-2	TRBV3-1	few	NA	CASSLRTKNTGELFF	TGTGCCAGCAGCCTCCGGACTAAGAACACCGGGGAGCTGTTTTTT
TRBJ1-1	TRBV6-5	many	NA	CASSYQGRDTEAFF	TGTGCCAGCAGTTATCAAGGGAGGGACACTGAAGCTTTCTTT
TRBJ2-3	TRBV7-9	many	NA	CASSFRQGRADTQYF	TGTGCCAGCAGCTTCCGGCAGGGACGCGCAGATACGCAGTATTTT
TRBJ2-7	TRBV7-9	NA	NA	CASSYIYEQYF	TGTGCCAGCAGTTACATCTACGAGCAGTACTTC
TRBJ2-2	TRBV5-1	many	NA	CASSLKVGTGELFF	TGCGCCAGCAGCTTGAAAGTCGGCACCGGGGAGCTGTTTTTT
TRBJ2-3	TRBV9	NA	TRBD2	CASSEHSGGTDTQYF	TGTGCCAGCAGCGAACATAGCGGGGGCACAGATACGCAGTATTTT
TRBJ2-7	TRBV7-2	many	NA	CASSFGVSYEQYF	TGTGCCAGCAGCTTCGGGGTCTCCTACGAGCAGTACTTC
TRBJ1-1	TRBV6-6	many	NA	CASSPGPFRDKYTEAFF	TGTGCCAGCAGTCCTGGCCCATTCCGGGACAAATACACTGAAGCTTTCTTT
TRBJ1-6	TRBV28	many	NA	CASSSRLGDSPLHF	TGTGCCAGCAGTTCCCGCCTCGGAGATTCACCCCTCCACTTT
TRBJ2-3	TRBV18	NA	TRBD2	CASSSTSGGPDTQYF	TGTGCCAGCTCATCGACTAGCGGGGGCCCAGATACGCAGTATTTT
TRBJ2-3	TRBV10-3	NA	NA	CAISESGSVDSTDTQYF	TGTGCCATCAGTGAGTCGGGAAGCGTCGATAGCACAGATACGCAGTATTTT
TRBJ1-1	TRBV30	few	NA	CAWSVLGWVGTEAFF	TGTGCCTGGAGTGTATTAGGTTGGGTTGGCACTGAAGCTTTCTTT
TRBJ2-6	TRBV6-6	NA	NA	CASSYNLGSGANVLTF	TGTGCCAGCAGTTACAATTTGGGGTCTGGGGCCAACGTCCTGACTTTC
TRBJ1-1	TRBV7-9	many	NA	CASSLQYTEAFF	TGTGCCAGCAGCCTTCAGTACACTGAAGCTTTCTTT
TRBJ1-1	TRBV25-1	many	NA	CASSDFGGTEAFF	TGTGCCAGCAGTGATTTTGGAGGCACTGAAGCTTTCTTT
TRBJ1-2	TRBV7-9	few	NA	CASSLPGLVYGYTF	TGTGCCAGCAGCTTACCGGGACTGGTGTATGGCTACACCTTC
TRBJ1-1	TRBV20-1	many	NA	CSASGLGWGTEAFF	TGCAGTGCCAGCGGTTTGGGGTGGGGGACTGAAGCTTTCTTT
TRBJ2-1	TRBV12-3/TRBV12-4	few	TRBD2	CASNRVLAGPNEQFF	TGTGCCAGCAACCGAGTCCTAGCGGGGCCCAATGAGCAGTTCTTC
TRBJ1-3	TRBV6-5	few	NA	CASSSRGTGNTIYF	TGTGCCAGCAGTTCCCGGGGAACTGGAAACACCATATATTTT
TRBJ2-5	TRBV27	NA	NA	CASSLLGTETQYF	TGTGCCAGCAGTTTATTGGGGACGGAGACCCAGTACTTC
TRBJ1-1	TRBV20-1	many	NA	CSASMGFMNTEAFF	TGCAGTGCTAGTATGGGCTTCATGAACACTGAAGCTTTCTTT
TRBJ2-2	TRBV6-5	many	NA	CASAALNTGELFF	TGTGCCAGCGCAGCCCTGAACACCGGGGAGCTGTTTTTT
TRBJ1-4	TRBV6-5	many	TRBD1	CASSFDRGHEKLFF	TGTGCCAGCAGCTTCGACAGGGGGCATGAAAAACTGTTTTTT
TRBJ2-3	TRBV20-1	many	NA	CPPGALRQYF	TGCCCGCCAGGGGCATTGCGACAGTATTTT
TRBJ2-5	TRBV7-2	NA	TRBD1	CASSSGQGLETQYF	TGTGCCAGCAGCTCGGGACAGGGGTTAGAGACCCAGTACTTC
TRBJ1-1	TRBV29-1	few	TRBD1	CSVYGSGTGHMNTEAFF	TGCAGCGTATATGGCTCCGGGACAGGGCACATGAACACTGAAGCTTTCTTT
TRBJ1-5	TRBV19	few	TRBD1	CASSTPRQGIGNQPQHF	TGTGCCAGTAGTACACCCCGACAGGGGATTGGCAATCAGCCCCAGCATTTT
TRBJ2-5	TRBV14	NA	TRBD1	CASSQRTGVGRFGETQYF	TGTGCCAGCAGCCAACGGACAGGGGTTGGCCGGTTCGGAGAGACCCAGTACTTC
TRBJ2-3	TRBV28	NA	TRBD1	CASSEADRRTDTQYF	TGTGCCAGCAGTGAGGCGGACAGGCGCACAGATACGCAGTATTTT
TRBJ1-2	TRBV6-6	many	TRBD1	CASIPFIGQGRMYGYTF	TGTGCCAGCATCCCTTTTATCGGACAGGGGAGAATGTATGGCTACACCTTC
TRBJ2-3	TRBV4-3	many	TRBD1	CASSQEIIRDSNTDTQYF	TGCGCCAGCAGCCAAGAGATTATTCGGGACAGCAACACAGATACGCAGTATTTT
TRBJ2-1	TRBV29-1	NA	NA	CSVDPDSSYNEQFF	TGCAGCGTTGATCCCGACAGCTCCTACAATGAGCAGTTCTTC
TRBJ2-2	TRBV14	many	NA	CASSHPGHLFANTGELFF	TGTGCCAGCAGCCACCCGGGACACCTGTTCGCGAACACCGGGGAGCTGTTTTTT
TRBJ1-2	TRBV12-3/TRBV12-4	few	NA	CASRSRVLYGYTF	TGTGCCAGCAGGTCCCGGGTCCTCTATGGCTACACCTTC
TRBJ2-6	TRBV19	many	TRBD1	CASSNLWAGQGLSGANVLTF	TGTGCCAGTAGTAACCTGTGGGCGGGACAGGGACTCTCTGGGGCCAACGTCCTGACTTTC
TRBJ1-2	TRBV13	few	NA	CASSLAGAGGYTF	TGTGCCAGCAGCTTAGCTGGGGCCGGCGGCTACACCTTC
TRBJ2-5	TRBV6-6	NA	TRBD2	CASTPGGSGETQYF	TGTGCCAGCACCCCGGGGGGTAGCGGAGAGACCCAGTACTTC
TRBJ1-1	TRBV7-6	NA	NA	CASSLDEGIAEAFF	TGTGCCAGCAGCTTAGACGAGGGAATCGCTGAAGCTTTCTTT
TRBJ2-7	TRBV18	many	NA	CASSPGYYEQYF	TGTGCCAGCTCACCAGGGTACTACGAGCAGTACTTC
TRBJ1-6	TRBV12-3/TRBV12-4	few	NA	CASSFSTALHF	TGTGCCAGCAGTTTCTCCACGGCCCTCCACTTT
TRBJ1-2	TRBV6-2/TRBV6-3	many	TRBD1	CASADRPLGYTF	TGTGCCAGCGCGGACAGGCCCCTCGGCTACACCTTC
TRBJ2-7	TRBV2	many	TRBD1	CASRTGDENEQYF	TGTGCCAGCAGGACAGGGGATGAAAACGAGCAGTACTTC
TRBJ2-5	TRBV19	NA	NA	CASSIPLGDQETQYF	TGTGCCAGTAGTATCCCTTTAGGGGATCAAGAGACCCAGTACTTC